The rows below give T cell receptor beta chains drawn from one sample of a study of post-analysis software for immune sequencing data. Using its own MiXCR run on the PCR reads, TCRdb lists one record per CDR3 protein. The data contain 650,000 to 900,000 distinct CDR3 sequences, under 60% of them singletons. The material sequenced was blood. The receptors shown here come from a girl aged 10 to 17 with multiple sclerosis. The conserved cysteine and the conserved F or W are not part of the CDR3 here. A D gene is named only where the DNA matches it firmly.

TRBV7-9	NA	TRBJ2-7	ASSSLGGTDEQY
TRBV4-3	TRBD2	TRBJ2-1	ASSQDGPSGSGNEQF
TRBV12-3/TRBV12-4	TRBD2	TRBJ2-7	ASSLGGGALSEQY
TRBV29-1	NA	TRBJ2-3	SVEDHGGLTDTQY
TRBV6-5	TRBD2	TRBJ2-1	ASSYGTRSAQF
TRBV20-1	NA	TRBJ2-1	SAPIGQGDYNEQF
TRBV3-1	NA	TRBJ1-1	ASSQGIASF
TRBV12-3/TRBV12-4	NA	TRBJ1-1	ASSFGVSEAF
TRBV5-1	TRBD2	TRBJ2-3	ASSRGLETDTQY
TRBV11-2	TRBD1	TRBJ2-6	ASSLDPPGQGSGANVLT
TRBV12-3/TRBV12-4	NA	TRBJ2-3	ASSRILTDTQY
TRBV10-3	TRBD2	TRBJ2-1	AISDRASGGNEQF
TRBV12-3/TRBV12-4	TRBD1	TRBJ1-1	ASSFRGRLGTEAF
TRBV29-1	TRBD1	TRBJ2-3	SVEGTPGTGTDTQY
TRBV3-1	TRBD1	TRBJ2-7	ASSPIVGQGGSIHYEQY
TRBV7-3	TRBD2	TRBJ2-3	ASSLFGLAGATDTQY
TRBV6-5	TRBD2	NA	ASSYELTGLAGLSYEQY
TRBV12-3/TRBV12-4	TRBD2	NA	ASSLRTSADNEQY
TRBV9	NA	TRBJ2-6	ASSVDTGLSISGANVLT
TRBV2	NA	TRBJ2-7	ASKGRYEQY
TRBV20-1	NA	TRBJ1-1	SARGQGPAF
TRBV3-1	NA	NA	ASSPGGHREQY
TRBV2	TRBD2	NA	ASSPRGSIGLAGGCYEQY
TRBV5-1	NA	TRBJ2-1	ASSRYQSKSSYNEQF
TRBV3-1	TRBD2	TRBJ2-5	ASSQELAVQETQY
TRBV9	TRBD2	TRBJ2-1	ASSSPDRGGRREQF
TRBV20-1	NA	TRBJ1-2	SAIDYSGKGYT
TRBV12-3/TRBV12-4	NA	TRBJ1-5	ASSLGDTLNQSQH
TRBV20-1	NA	TRBJ1-2	SARDGDVWRGYGYT
TRBV7-2	TRBD1	TRBJ1-5	ASSAHYRGPGQPQH
TRBV6-1	TRBD2	TRBJ2-1	ASSDRAGDYNEQF
TRBV6-1	TRBD1	TRBJ2-5	ASSGGPGGAREQY
TRBV28	NA	TRBJ2-1	ASSLVGGVYNEQF
TRBV7-2	NA	TRBJ2-1	ASSRGTHGLQEQF
TRBV5-1	NA	TRBJ2-1	ASSSSLLQGRWLNEQF
TRBV5-1	NA	TRBJ2-3	ASSLDPAGGTQY
TRBV5-1	TRBD1	TRBJ2-7	ASSSRSGQGPTYEQY
TRBV6-5	TRBD2	TRBJ2-1	ASSYVGGGQF
TRBV4-2	NA	TRBJ2-4	VSSQVPLAKNIQY
TRBV27	NA	TRBJ1-1	ASSLSRGPNTEAF
TRBV12-3/TRBV12-4	TRBD2	TRBJ2-3	ASRLAARTDTQY
TRBV20-1	NA	TRBJ2-3	SARSGGITDTQY
TRBV12-3/TRBV12-4	TRBD2	TRBJ2-3	ASSFRLAVSTDTQY
TRBV5-1	NA	TRBJ1-1	ASSPREGGNTEAF
TRBV29-1	NA	TRBJ2-1	SVFGSARRGEQF
TRBV12-3/TRBV12-4	TRBD1	TRBJ1-5	ASSQQTGVNQPQH
TRBV12-3/TRBV12-4	NA	TRBJ1-2	ASSFRPDGHT
TRBV5-5	TRBD1	TRBJ1-5	ASSWDSAANQPQH
TRBV2	TRBD2	TRBJ2-1	ASSGVAGGPYNEQF
TRBV7-6	NA	TRBJ2-7	ASSLEPSNYEQY
TRBV15	NA	TRBJ2-1	ATSSGPSRYNEQF
TRBV2	NA	TRBJ2-5	ASSVAGLRTQY
TRBV6-5	TRBD2	TRBJ2-3	ASSYPTSGGDTQY
TRBV5-6	NA	TRBJ2-5	ASSLDRRETQY
TRBV25-1	TRBD1	TRBJ1-2	ASSDPGQGDYGYT